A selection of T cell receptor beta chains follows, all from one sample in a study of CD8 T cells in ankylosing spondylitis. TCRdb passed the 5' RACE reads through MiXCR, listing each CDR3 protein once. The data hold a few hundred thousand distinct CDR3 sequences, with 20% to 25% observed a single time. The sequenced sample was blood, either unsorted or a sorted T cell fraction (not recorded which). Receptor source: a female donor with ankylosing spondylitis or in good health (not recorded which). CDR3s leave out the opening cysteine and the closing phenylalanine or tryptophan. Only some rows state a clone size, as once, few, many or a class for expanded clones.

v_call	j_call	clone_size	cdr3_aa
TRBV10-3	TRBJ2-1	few	AIRPQGEGNEQF
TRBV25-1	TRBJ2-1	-	ASSDGSRGPYNEQF
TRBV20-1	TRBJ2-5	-	SARDRRGSPDAQY
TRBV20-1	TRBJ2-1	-	SASGRAGGINEQF
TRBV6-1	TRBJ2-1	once	ASKRLAGPEQF
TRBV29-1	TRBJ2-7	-	SVESTSGSYEQY
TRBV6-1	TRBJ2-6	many	ASQRDRGAGANVLT
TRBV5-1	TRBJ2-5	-	ASSLDRTQETQY
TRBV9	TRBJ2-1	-	ASSVGGTSGIYEQF
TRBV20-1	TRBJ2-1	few	SARAVGGPGNEQF
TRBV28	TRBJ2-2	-	ASSPWGVSTGELF
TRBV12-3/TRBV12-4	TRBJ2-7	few	ASSLSGVYEQY